This is a list of T cell receptor beta chains from one sample in a study of cytomegalovirus exposure and HLA in healthy donors. Data came from immunoSEQ multiplex PCR; TCRdb stores just in-frame clones and leaves some out. In all, the sample yields around 77,000 clones. The sample was PBMCs. These receptor sequences come from a man aged 50-59 years in good health and CMV-seropositive. CDR3s include the opening cysteine and the closing phenylalanine or tryptophan. The D gene is left open where the match is weak.

TGTGCCAGCAGCTTGGGACTAGCGGGGGCGCTAGGCACAGATACGCAGTATTTT | CASSLGLAGALGTDTQYF | TRBJ2-3 | 18 | TRBV5-4 | TRBD2
TGTGCCAGCAGCTTGGATCGGACAGACCAAGAGACCCAGTACTTC | CASSLDRTDQETQYF | TRBJ2-5 | 15 | TRBV5-6 | .
TGTGCCAGCAGCTTAGACCCACAGAAGAGCTCCTACAATGAGCAGTTCTTC | CASSLDPQKSSYNEQFF | TRBJ2-1 | 17 | TRBV7-6 | .
TGTGCTAGTGGTGATGAGCAGCCCCAGCATTTT | CASGDEQPQHF | TRBJ1-5 | 11 | TRBV12-5 | .
TGCGCCAGCAGGGCGGACAGAAGGGATGGCTACACCTTC | CASRADRRDGYTF | TRBJ1-2 | 13 | TRBV5-1 | .
TGTGCCAGCAGTTACAACAGGGGGGACACTGAAGCTTTCTTT | CASSYNRGDTEAFF | TRBJ1-1 | 14 | TRBV6-5 | TRBD1
TGCGCCAGCAGCTTGGAGGGGGTCACTTCCCCCACGTCGCGCAACTATGGCTACACCTTC | CASSLEGVTSPTSRNYGYTF | TRBJ1-2 | 20 | TRBV5-1 | .
TGTGCCAGCAGTTCGGGACAGTCCCTTGTACACGGGGAGCTGTTTTTT | CASSSGQSLVHGELFF | TRBJ2-2 | 16 | TRBV6-5 | TRBD1
TGTGCCAGCAGTTTAGGGGGGGGACGCTACGAGCAGTACTTC | CASSLGGGRYEQYF | TRBJ2-7 | 14 | TRBV28 | TRBD2
TGTGCCAGCAGTGAAGGTCGGGGGGGCAGATTATGGTCACCCCTCCACTTT | CASSEGRGGRLWSPLHF | TRBJ1-6 | 17 | TRBV2 | .
TGTGCCAGCAGCCCGACTACGGCCACGAATCAGCCCCAGCATTTT | CASSPTTATNQPQHF | TRBJ1-5 | 15 | TRBV7-2 | .
TGTGCCAGCAGCCTGGGACAGTTCAACACCGGGGAGCTGTTTTTT | CASSLGQFNTGELFF | TRBJ2-2 | 15 | TRBV14 | TRBD1
TGTGCCAGCGGAGGGAACACTGAAGCTTTCTTT | CASGGNTEAFF | TRBJ1-1 | 11 | TRBV6-5 | .
TGTGCTAGTGGTTTGGTTCCCGGACAAACGAGCCACTACGAGCAGTACTTC | CASGLVPGQTSHYEQYF | TRBJ2-7 | 17 | TRBV12-5 | .
TGTGCCTGCAGACAGGATCAGGACACTGAAGCTTTCTTT | CACRQDQDTEAFF | TRBJ1-1 | 13 | TRBV30 | .
TGTGCCACTAACCTCAATACCCACTATGGCTACACCTTC | CATNLNTHYGYTF | TRBJ1-2 | 13 | TRBV30 | .
TGTGCCAGCAGCCCAGGGGCAGATACGCAGTATTTT | CASSPGADTQYF | TRBJ2-3 | 12 | TRBV7-9 | .
TGTGCCAGCAGTTTTAAACAGGGGGCAGGATACGAGCAGTACTTC | CASSFKQGAGYEQYF | TRBJ2-7 | 15 | TRBV27 | TRBD1
TGCGCCAGCAGCTTGCGACAGGGAATTGCCAAAAACATTCAGTACTTC | CASSLRQGIAKNIQYF | TRBJ2-4 | 16 | TRBV5-1 | TRBD1
TGTGCCAGCAGGGGGACAGGCGCAAATTCACCCCTCCACTTT | CASRGTGANSPLHF | TRBJ1-6 | 14 | TRBV2 | TRBD1
TGTGCCAGCAGCAGGACTAGCGGGCTGACTAGCACAGATACGCAGTATTTT | CASSRTSGLTSTDTQYF | TRBJ2-3 | 17 | TRBV11-3 | TRBD2
TGTGCCAGCAGCGTAGCTACAGGAGAAGGGGCTGGAAACACCATATATTTT | CASSVATGEGAGNTIYF | TRBJ1-3 | 17 | TRBV9 | .
TGTGCCAGCAGTCAACTCAGGGGGCAAGCTTTCTTT | CASSQLRGQAFF | TRBJ1-1 | 12 | TRBV25-1 | TRBD1
TGTGCCAGCAGTGAGACCAGGGTAGCCCTTTTCTATGGCTACACCTTC | CASSETRVALFYGYTF | TRBJ1-2 | 16 | TRBV2 | .
TGTGCCTGGAGTGTAGGGGACTCGTTCTATGGCTACACCTTC | CAWSVGDSFYGYTF | TRBJ1-2 | 14 | TRBV30 | .
TGTGCCAGCAGCTTACCCGCAGATAATGAAAAACTGTTTTTT | CASSLPADNEKLFF | TRBJ1-4 | 14 | TRBV7-9 | .
TGCAGCGTTGAGACAGGGGCCCAAGAGACCCAGTACTTC | CSVETGAQETQYF | TRBJ2-5 | 13 | TRBV29-1 | TRBD1
TGTGCCAGTAGTATGACTCCAGGGAGGACTGAAGCTTTCTTT | CASSMTPGRTEAFF | TRBJ1-1 | 14 | TRBV19 | .
TGTGCCAGCAGACCCCAGGGTCTGGGCTACACCTTC | CASRPQGLGYTF | TRBJ1-2 | 12 | TRBV6-5 | .
TGTGCCAGCAGCTTAGAACGGCAGCCCCAGCATTTT | CASSLERQPQHF | TRBJ1-5 | 12 | TRBV7-2 | .
TGTGCCAGCAGCTCCCGGGACAAAGGGGATACGCAGTATTTT | CASSSRDKGDTQYF | TRBJ2-3 | 14 | TRBV11-1 | .
TGTGCCAGTAGTACACTACAGGGGAGGACTGAAGCTTTCTTT | CASSTLQGRTEAFF | TRBJ1-1 | 14 | TRBV19 | TRBD1